The rows below give T cell receptor beta chains drawn from one sample of a study of radiotherapy plus CTLA-4 blockade in lung cancer. Generated by immunoSEQ multiplex PCR, the TCRdb table keeps only in-frame clones and is missing some. This sample has 20,000 to 25,000 clones; 71% occur once, and the top ten carry more than 3%. Material: peripheral blood, obtained from a patient treated with radiotherapy plus ipilimumab. The receptors here all came from a human donor with non-small cell lung cancer whose response to radiotherapy plus ipilimumab could not be evaluated. CDR3s include the opening cysteine and the closing phenylalanine or tryptophan. Fields, in order: J gene, V gene, clone size, D gene, CDR3 protein, CDR3 DNA. A D gene is named only where the DNA matches it firmly. Part of the rows lack a size; the others show once, few, many or a class for expanded clones.

J gene: TRBJ2-5; V gene: TRBV7-8; clone size: NA; D gene: NA; CDR3 protein: CASSLGQQETQYF; CDR3 DNA: TGTGCCAGCAGCTTAGGGCAGCAAGAGACCCAGTACTTC
J gene: TRBJ1-1; V gene: TRBV11-2; clone size: few; D gene: NA; CDR3 protein: CASSLGNGGRNTEAFF; CDR3 DNA: TGTGCCAGCAGCTTAGGGAATGGGGGGAGGAACACTGAAGCTTTCTTT
J gene: TRBJ1-1; V gene: TRBV30; clone size: NA; D gene: NA; CDR3 protein: CAWSAGLNTEAFF; CDR3 DNA: TGTGCCTGGAGTGCAGGGTTGAACACTGAAGCTTTCTTT
J gene: TRBJ1-2; V gene: TRBV5-4; clone size: NA; D gene: TRBD1; CDR3 protein: CASSSGQGGHYGYTF; CDR3 DNA: TGTGCCAGCAGCTCCGGACAGGGGGGTCACTATGGCTACACCTTC
J gene: TRBJ1-4; V gene: TRBV5-6; clone size: few; D gene: NA; CDR3 protein: CASSEWGRATNEKLFF; CDR3 DNA: TGTGCCAGCAGCGAGTGGGGGAGGGCAACTAATGAAAAACTGTTTTTT
J gene: TRBJ1-5; V gene: TRBV7-2; clone size: NA; D gene: NA; CDR3 protein: CASRSDAVARGNQPQHF; CDR3 DNA: TGTGCCAGCAGATCCGACGCCGTAGCGCGCGGCAATCAGCCCCAGCATTTT
J gene: TRBJ2-1; V gene: TRBV30; clone size: NA; D gene: NA; CDR3 protein: CAWGGLLGNEQFF; CDR3 DNA: TGTGCCTGGGGCGGACTATTAGGTAATGAGCAGTTCTTC
J gene: TRBJ2-2; V gene: TRBV7-2; clone size: once; D gene: NA; CDR3 protein: CASRGGINTGELFF; CDR3 DNA: TGTGCCAGCAGAGGGGGTATAAACACCGGGGAGCTGTTTTTT
J gene: TRBJ1-3; V gene: TRBV6-6; clone size: NA; D gene: TRBD1; CDR3 protein: CASSRTGGNTIYF; CDR3 DNA: TGTGCCAGCAGCCGGACAGGGGGAAACACCATATATTTT
J gene: TRBJ2-7; V gene: TRBV7-2; clone size: NA; D gene: TRBD1; CDR3 protein: CASSGDRGDEQYF; CDR3 DNA: TGTGCCAGCAGCGGGGACAGGGGTGACGAGCAGTACTTC
J gene: TRBJ2-3; V gene: TRBV7-2; clone size: NA; D gene: NA; CDR3 protein: CASSLGQRVSTDTQYF; CDR3 DNA: TGTGCCAGCAGCTTAGGCCAGCGGGTTAGCACAGATACGCAGTATTTT
J gene: TRBJ2-5; V gene: TRBV11-2; clone size: NA; D gene: TRBD1; CDR3 protein: CASSLRGGTGGAKTQYF; CDR3 DNA: TGTGCCAGCAGCTTAAGGGGCGGGACAGGGGGCGCGAAGACCCAGTACTTC
J gene: TRBJ1-6; V gene: TRBV7-3; clone size: NA; D gene: TRBD1; CDR3 protein: CASSSPGTGIRLRALHF; CDR3 DNA: TGTGCCAGCAGCTCCCCCGGGACAGGGATACGGTTGAGGGCCCTCCACTTT
J gene: TRBJ1-3; V gene: TRBV9; clone size: NA; D gene: NA; CDR3 protein: CASSYGQSSGNTIYF; CDR3 DNA: TGTGCCAGCAGCTACGGACAGAGCTCTGGAAACACCATATATTTT
J gene: TRBJ1-4; V gene: TRBV30; clone size: once; D gene: TRBD1; CDR3 protein: CAWSVIRTGKEKLFF; CDR3 DNA: TGTGCCTGGAGTGTAATTCGGACAGGGAAAGAAAAACTGTTTTTT
J gene: TRBJ2-2; V gene: TRBV5-1; clone size: NA; D gene: TRBD2; CDR3 protein: CASSLIGTSGSFVGELFF; CDR3 DNA: TGCGCCAGCAGCTTGATCGGGACTAGCGGGAGTTTCGTCGGGGAGCTGTTTTTT
J gene: TRBJ2-3; V gene: TRBV9; clone size: NA; D gene: NA; CDR3 protein: CASSVTQGGDTQYF; CDR3 DNA: TGTGCCAGCAGCGTAACCCAGGGGGGAGATACGCAGTATTTT
J gene: TRBJ1-1; V gene: TRBV7-9; clone size: NA; D gene: TRBD1; CDR3 protein: CASSPRTGERTEAFF; CDR3 DNA: TGTGCCAGCAGCCCTCGGACAGGGGAGAGGACTGAAGCTTTCTTT
J gene: TRBJ2-3; V gene: TRBV5-1; clone size: once; D gene: NA; CDR3 protein: CASSHWTRKTDTQYF; CDR3 DNA: TGCGCCAGCAGCCACTGGACAAGGAAAACAGATACGCAGTATTTT
J gene: TRBJ2-3; V gene: TRBV2; clone size: few; D gene: NA; CDR3 protein: CASLFLGGTDTQYF; CDR3 DNA: TGTGCCAGCCTCTTTTTAGGGGGCACAGATACGCAGTATTTT
J gene: TRBJ2-7; V gene: TRBV10-3; clone size: medium-sized; D gene: NA; CDR3 protein: CAISDAQGSTYEQYF; CDR3 DNA: TGTGCCATCAGTGATGCACAGGGATCAACCTACGAGCAGTACTTC
J gene: TRBJ2-1; V gene: TRBV2; clone size: NA; D gene: TRBD1; CDR3 protein: CASRGLGTGSNEQFF; CDR3 DNA: TGTGCCAGCAGGGGACTCGGGACAGGGAGTAATGAGCAGTTCTTC
J gene: TRBJ1-2; V gene: TRBV6-1; clone size: once; D gene: NA; CDR3 protein: CASEQGYNGYTF; CDR3 DNA: TGTGCCAGCGAACAGGGATACAATGGCTACACCTTC
J gene: TRBJ2-3; V gene: TRBV5-1; clone size: NA; D gene: TRBD1; CDR3 protein: CASSLQGTGGTDTQYF; CDR3 DNA: TGCGCCAGCAGCCTTCAGGGGACAGGGGGAACAGATACGCAGTATTTT
J gene: TRBJ2-3; V gene: TRBV28; clone size: NA; D gene: TRBD2; CDR3 protein: CASKVAGGPEVTDTQYF; CDR3 DNA: TGTGCCAGCAAGGTCGCGGGAGGGCCGGAGGTTACAGATACGCAGTATTTT
J gene: TRBJ1-2; V gene: TRBV25-1; clone size: once; D gene: NA; CDR3 protein: CASSEYVEDGYTF; CDR3 DNA: TGTGCCAGCAGTGAATATGTGGAGGATGGCTACACCTTC
J gene: TRBJ1-5; V gene: TRBV19; clone size: few; D gene: TRBD1; CDR3 protein: CASSSPPDTGQGMINQPQHF; CDR3 DNA: TGTGCCAGTAGTTCGCCCCCGGATACGGGACAGGGAATGATTAATCAGCCCCAGCATTTT
J gene: TRBJ2-3; V gene: TRBV5-1; clone size: NA; D gene: NA; CDR3 protein: CASSRGTGTDTQYF; CDR3 DNA: TGCGCCAGCAGCCGCGGAACTGGCACAGATACGCAGTATTTT
J gene: TRBJ2-1; V gene: TRBV19; clone size: medium-sized; D gene: NA; CDR3 protein: CASSIADLDYNEQFF; CDR3 DNA: TGTGCCAGTAGTATAGCCGACTTGGACTACAATGAGCAGTTCTTC
J gene: TRBJ1-2; V gene: TRBV10-3; clone size: NA; D gene: TRBD1; CDR3 protein: CAISVGVDRLAYGYTF; CDR3 DNA: TGTGCCATCAGTGTCGGGGTGGACAGGCTTGCCTATGGCTACACCTTC
J gene: TRBJ2-1; V gene: TRBV23-1; clone size: NA; D gene: TRBD1; CDR3 protein: CASSRIDRGRGEQFF; CDR3 DNA: TGCGCCAGCAGTCGTATAGACAGGGGGAGGGGTGAGCAGTTCTTC
J gene: TRBJ1-1; V gene: TRBV11-2; clone size: NA; D gene: NA; CDR3 protein: CASTLDRNTEAFF; CDR3 DNA: TGTGCCAGCACCTTAGATAGGAACACTGAAGCTTTCTTT
J gene: TRBJ1-1; V gene: TRBV5-6; clone size: NA; D gene: TRBD1; CDR3 protein: CASSHWTGGTEAFF; CDR3 DNA: TGTGCCAGCAGCCACTGGACAGGGGGCACTGAAGCTTTCTTT
J gene: TRBJ2-7; V gene: TRBV10-2; clone size: NA; D gene: TRBD1; CDR3 protein: CASSVDRSTEQYF; CDR3 DNA: TGCGCCAGCAGTGTGGACAGGAGCACGGAGCAGTACTTC
J gene: TRBJ2-7; V gene: TRBV5-1; clone size: NA; D gene: TRBD2; CDR3 protein: CASSFTGGRSAYEQYF; CDR3 DNA: TGCGCCAGCAGCTTCACGGGAGGGAGATCTGCCTACGAGCAGTACTTC
J gene: TRBJ1-1; V gene: TRBV28; clone size: NA; D gene: TRBD1; CDR3 protein: CASSPTTGGDFGTEAFF; CDR3 DNA: TGTGCCAGCAGTCCCACGACAGGGGGCGACTTCGGGACTGAAGCTTTCTTT
J gene: TRBJ1-5; V gene: TRBV6-5; clone size: few; D gene: TRBD1; CDR3 protein: CASSRDRGGQPQHF; CDR3 DNA: TGTGCCAGCAGTCGGGACAGAGGGGGTCAGCCCCAGCATTTT
J gene: TRBJ2-5; V gene: TRBV20-1; clone size: NA; D gene: NA; CDR3 protein: CSVRARQTQYF; CDR3 DNA: TGCAGTGTGAGAGCGCGGCAGACCCAGTACTTC
J gene: TRBJ1-1; V gene: TRBV18; clone size: few; D gene: TRBD1; CDR3 protein: CASSPPSGTGGTEAFF; CDR3 DNA: TGTGCCAGCTCACCACCCTCAGGGACAGGTGGCACTGAAGCTTTCTTT
J gene: TRBJ1-1; V gene: TRBV28; clone size: NA; D gene: NA; CDR3 protein: CASSLTGTYTEAFF; CDR3 DNA: TGTGCCAGCAGCTTGACCGGGACTTACACTGAAGCTTTCTTT
J gene: TRBJ2-6; V gene: TRBV4-3; clone size: once; D gene: NA; CDR3 protein: CASSTSGESSGANVLTF; CDR3 DNA: TGCGCCAGCAGCACCTCAGGGGAGAGCTCTGGGGCCAACGTCCTGACTTTC